The 19 T cell receptor beta chains listed next were all sequenced from one sample in a study of T-cell memory formation after mild COVID-19. MiXCR was run by TCRdb on the 5' RACE reads, yielding one entry per CDR3 protein. The table shows roughly 400,000 distinct CDR3 sequences, with roughly 24% occurring only once. What was sequenced was PBMCs or a T cell subset sorted from them (not recorded which). The receptor set was obtained from an adult woman who had mild COVID-19 (a few samples of this study predate the infection). Cell type and time point are not known.

This clonotype was seen more than once but under ten times. The genes are TRBV28 and TRBJ2-7; D gene ambiguous. The germline gives CDR1 MDHEN, CDR2 SYDVKM. Trimming took off 5 bases at V and 0 bases at J, with 5 bases between the two ends. The CDR3 totals 12 residues. CDR3 region: CASSTASYEQYF. The CDR3 DNA reads as TGTGCCAGCAGTACAGCCTCCTACGAGCAGTACTTC.

This chain connects TRBV7-6 to TRBJ2-7, with 9 bases that match TRBD2. J was trimmed by 0 bases and V by 5 bases; bases with no gene match: 11. Germline loops: CDR1 SGHVS, CDR2 FNYEAQ. CDR3 length: 17 residues. The CDR3 sequence: CASSQGIAGESSYEQYF. The CDR3 coding sequence is TGTGCCAGCAGCCAAGGGATAGCGGGGGAAAGCTCCTACGAGCAGTACTTC.

In its sample, this clonotype was seen a few times. This chain joins TRBV7-8 and TRBJ2-3; D is ambiguous. The germline V gene has CDR1 SGHVS and CDR2 FQNEAQ. This CDR3 is built from 14 residues. V lost 5 bases and J 4 bases, leaving 13 bases between the germline ends. The CDR3 DNA is TGTGCCAGCAGCGGAAAGACTGGGGCAGATACGCAGTATTTT. It yields the protein CASSGKTGADTQYF. Full variable domain (rest looked up from reference TRBV7-8 and TRBJ2-3): GAGVSQSPRYKVAKRGQDVALRCDPISGHVSLFWYQQALGQGPEFLTYFQNEAQLDKSGLPSDRFFAERPEGSVSTLKIQRTQQEDSAVYLCASSGKTGADTQYFGPGTRLTVL.

The CDR3, as DNA: TGCGCCAGCAGCCCGCGGACAGGGAAGCTAGAAGCTTTCTTT. Its protein product is CASSPRTGKLEAFF. The chain links TRBV4-1 to TRBJ1-1; 8 bases agree with TRBD1. Per germline, CDR1 MGHRA and CDR2 YSYEKL. J gave up 8 bases and V 4 bases, and 9 bases lay outside the gene matches. This CDR3 comprises 14 residues.

This clonotype occurred a few times. This chain connects TRBV7-9 to TRBJ1-3, with 11 bases identical to TRBD1. V shed 5 bases, J shed 0 bases, and the junction held 6 bases outside the gene matches. Per germline, CDR1 SEHNR and CDR2 FQNEAQ (reference sequence). CDR3 length: 17 amino acids. The CDR3 nucleotides are TGTGCCAGCAGCCTAGGGACAGGGGGACCCTCTGGAAACACCATATATTTT. Its protein is CASSLGTGGPSGNTIYF.

This clonotype was counted between two and nine times. The chain is built from TRBV6-1 and TRBJ2-3, with 14 bases lining up with TRBD2. V lost 3 bases and J lost 4; bases outside the gene matches: 3. Germline CDR1 is MNHNS and CDR2 is SASEGT. The CDR3 sequence is 16 residues long. CDR3 residues: CASSEGLAGVPDTQYF. The CDR3 DNA sequence: TGTGCCAGCAGTGAGGGACTAGCGGGAGTTCCAGATACGCAGTATTTT.

This chain's CDR3 is CASSNPSATDTQYF. In DNA, the CDR3 is TGCGCCAGCAGCAACCCGAGCGCCACAGATACGCAGTATTTT. The V gene is TRBV5-1, the J gene TRBJ2-3; D gene unclear. In germline, CDR1 is SGHRS, CDR2 YFSETQ. Trimming removed 4 bases at V and 2 bases at J, with 11 bases between. This CDR3 is built from 14 residues.

In DNA, the CDR3 is TGTGCCAGCAGCCCGCAGACAGGGGGCTCCCCTAACTATGGCTACACCTTC. This sequence encodes CASSPQTGGSPNYGYTF. The gene calls are TRBV7-2 and TRBJ1-2, with 10 bases identical to TRBD1. V shed 5 bases, J shed 0 bases, and the junction held 9 bases outside the gene matches. The length of the CDR3 is 17 residues. In germline, CDR1 is SGHTA, CDR2 FQGNSA.

The V call is TRBV7-2, the J call TRBJ2-1; 13 bases are shared with TRBD2. This CDR3 region has 16 residues. J was trimmed by 8 bases and V by 5 bases; bases with no gene match: 9. Germline CDR1 is SGHTA and CDR2 is FQGNSA. The CDR3 nucleotides are TGTGCCAGCAGCCGCCGGACTAGCGGGAGTATGGATGAGCAGTTCTTC. It encodes CASSRRTSGSMDEQFF.

The chain carries TRBV5-4 and TRBJ2-3, with D perhaps matching TRBD2 (6 bases). Germline V gene data show CDR1 as SGHNT and CDR2 as YYREEE (reference sequence). The CDR3 loop spans 15 amino acids. Trimming took 4 bases from V and 4 from J, leaving 16 bases between them. The CDR3, as DNA: TGTGCCAGCAGCCCCGGGGGACCGCCGGCAGATACGCAGTATTTT. This encodes CASSPGGPPADTQYF. Based on the CDR3 plus reference TRBV5-4 and TRBJ2-3, the full variable domain is ETGVTQSPTHLIKTRGQQVTLRCSSQSGHNTVSWYQQALGQGPQFIFQYYREEENGRGNFPPRFSGLQFPNYSSELNVNALELDDSALYLCASSPGGPPADTQYFGPGTRLTVL.

This clonotype was counted between two and nine times. The chain has TRBV2 and TRBJ1-2, with D possibly being TRBD1 (5 bases). Trimming took off 7 bases at V and 8 bases at J, with 14 bases between the two ends. The germline CDR1 and CDR2 sequences are SNHLY and FYNNEI. CDR3 length: 12 residues. The CDR3 region is CASTSQWGGYTF. The CDR3 DNA reads TGTGCCAGCACTTCCCAGTGGGGCGGCTACACCTTC.

The genes are TRBV15 and TRBJ1-1, with 7 bases matching TRBD1. Germline V gene sequence: CDR1 LNHNV, CDR2 YYDKDF (reference sequence). This CDR3 has 14 amino acids. The junction had 0 bases not matched to a gene; V was cut back by 1 base and J by 1 base. The CDR3 loop reads CATSRGTGNTEAFF. The CDR3 DNA is TGTGCCACCAGCAGAGGGACAGGGAACACTGAAGCTTTCTTT. The variable domain in full, completed from reference TRBV15 and TRBJ1-1, reads DAMVIQNPRYQVTQFGKPVTLSCSQTLNHNVMYWYQQKSSQAPKLLFHYYDKDFNNEADTPDNFQSRRPNTSFCFLDIRSPGLGDTAMYLCATSRGTGNTEAFFGQGTRLTVV.

This chain joins TRBV7-3 and TRBJ2-7; 15 bases map to TRBD2. Germline CDR1 is SGHTA and CDR2 is FQGTGA. The CDR3 length is 16 residues. With 6 bases clipped from V and 6 bases from J, the junction kept 9 bases outside the gene matches. The CDR3 DNA is TGTGCCAGCAGGTCTTCTCCGGGACTAGCGGGAGGCGAGCAGTACTTC. Protein sequence: CASRSSPGLAGGEQYF. Variable domain in full (rest from reference TRBV7-3 and TRBJ2-7): GAGVSQTPSNKVTEKGKYVELRCDPISGHTALYWYRQSLGQGPEFLIYFQGTGAADDSGLPNDRFFAVRPEGSVSTLKIQRTERGDSAVYLCASRSSPGLAGGEQYFGPGTRLTVT.

The J gene is TRBJ2-7, the V gene TRBV9, with TRBD2 matching 8 bases. Germline lookup yields CDR1 SGDLS and CDR2 YYNGEE. V shed 4 bases, J shed 5 bases, and the junction held 8 bases outside the gene matches. This CDR3 region has 14 residues. The CDR3 spells CASSPREGYHEQYF. The CDR3 bases are TGTGCCAGCAGCCCTCGGGAGGGGTACCACGAGCAGTACTTC.

This clonotype has just a few counts. This chain uses TRBV7-9 with TRBJ2-7; D perhaps matches TRBD1 (6 bases). The CDR3 consists of 12 residues. V was cut by 4 bases and J by 2 bases, with 6 bases left in between. The germline CDR1 and CDR2 sequences are SEHNR and FQNEAQ (reference sequence). The CDR3 DNA sequence: TGTGCCAGCAGCTGGACAGCCTACGAGCAGTACTTC. It specifies CASSWTAYEQYF.

The chain recombines TRBV7-2 with TRBJ2-3; D gene ambiguous. Per germline, CDR1 SGHTA and CDR2 FQGNSA. The CDR3 runs 17 residues. Trimming stripped 2 bases from V and 0 bases from J, with 15 bases between. The CDR3 sequence is CASSLTRLRSSTDTQYF. DNA for the CDR3: TGTGCCAGCAGCTTAACGCGCTTGCGATCTAGCACAGATACGCAGTATTTT.

The chain employs TRBV27 and TRBJ1-1; D possibly corresponds to TRBD1 (6 bases). The CDR3 totals 15 residues. V gave up 3 bases and J gave up 3 bases, with 14 bases separating them. Germline values: CDR1 MNHEY, CDR2 SMNVEV (reference sequence). CDR3 coding DNA: TGTGCCAGCAGTTTTAACGGGGGGGCACACACTGAAGCTTTCTTT. Amino acids: CASSFNGGAHTEAFF.

The V call is TRBV5-1, the J call TRBJ2-7, with TRBD1 matching 7 bases. CDR1 is SGHRS, CDR2 YFSETQ, per germline. The CDR3 is 14 residues long. Trimming cost V 4 bases and J 5 bases; bases outside gene matches: 9. Here the CDR3 reads CASSATIQGDEQYF. DNA of the CDR3: TGCGCCAGCAGCGCCACCATTCAGGGGGACGAGCAGTACTTC. The full variable domain, rest sourced from reference TRBV5-1 and TRBJ2-7, is KAGVTQTPRYLIKTRGQQVTLSCSPISGHRSVSWYQQTPGQGLQFLFEYFSETQRNKGNFPGRFSGRQFSNSRSEMNVSTLELGDSALYLCASSATIQGDEQYFGPGTRLTVT.

The chain employs TRBV12-3 or TRBV12-4 and TRBJ1-1, with a possible D match to TRBD1 (6 bases). The V gene lost 10 bases and the J gene lost 5 bases, with 11 bases spanning the gap. This CDR3 spans 11 amino acids. The CDR3 region has the DNA TGTGCCATCTCAGGGGTTACTGAAGCTTTCTTT. Its protein product is CAISGVTEAFF.